This TCR beta chain was captured in a study of early stage breast cancer tumors. At the level of the study: ER+/PR+/HER2- status applied to about 70% of the 16 invasive breast tumors.

CDR3 length: 15 residues. Trimming took 0 bases from V and 3 from J, leaving 11 bases between them. Per germline, CDR1 KGHSH and CDR2 LQKENI. Whole-study results and caveats: Commonly generated sequences made up most enriched TCRB sequences shared between patients. Compared with adjacent normal breast, tumors showed about 2.5-fold denser, more clonal T cells.

Comment on this clone: Its antigen remains unknown.

The protocol was immunoSEQ multiplex PCR, while the TCRdb copy is restricted to in-frame clones and leaves out a portion. The sample yields about 72,000 clones, roughly 80% seen once. The genes are TRBV18 and TRBJ1-1, with D possibly matching TRBD1 (6 bases). Source material: blood. The receptor was isolated from a person aged 55 to 70 with breast cancer. The CDR3: CASSPPGQLYTEAFF. The DNA of the CDR3 is TGTGCCAGCTCACCACCTGGACAGCTATACACTGAAGCTTTCTTT.